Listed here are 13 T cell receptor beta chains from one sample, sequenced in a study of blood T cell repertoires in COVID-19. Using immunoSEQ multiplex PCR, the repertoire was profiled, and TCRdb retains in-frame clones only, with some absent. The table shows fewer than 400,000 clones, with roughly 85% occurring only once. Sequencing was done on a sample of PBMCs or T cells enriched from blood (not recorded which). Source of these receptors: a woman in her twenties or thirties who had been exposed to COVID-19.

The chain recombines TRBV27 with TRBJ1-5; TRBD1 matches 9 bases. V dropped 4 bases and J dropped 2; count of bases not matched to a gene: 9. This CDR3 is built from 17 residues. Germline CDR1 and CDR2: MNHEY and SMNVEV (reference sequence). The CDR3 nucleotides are TGTGCCAGCAGTTCGAGGACAGGGGTTGAAGGCAATCAGCCCCAGCATTTT. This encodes CASSSRTGVEGNQPQHF.

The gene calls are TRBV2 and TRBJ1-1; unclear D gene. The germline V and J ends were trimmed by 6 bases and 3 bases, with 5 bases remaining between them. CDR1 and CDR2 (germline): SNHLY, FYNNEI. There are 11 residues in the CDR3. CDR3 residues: CASSEDTEAFF. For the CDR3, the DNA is TGTGCCAGCAGCGAGGACACTGAAGCTTTCTTT.

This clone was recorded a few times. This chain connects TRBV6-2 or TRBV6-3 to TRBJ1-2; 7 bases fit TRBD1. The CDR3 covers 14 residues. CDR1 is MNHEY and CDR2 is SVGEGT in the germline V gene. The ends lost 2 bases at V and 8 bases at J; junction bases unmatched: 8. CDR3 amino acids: CASSYQTGRGGYTF. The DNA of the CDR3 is TGTGCCAGCAGTTACCAGACAGGGCGGGGAGGCTACACCTTC.

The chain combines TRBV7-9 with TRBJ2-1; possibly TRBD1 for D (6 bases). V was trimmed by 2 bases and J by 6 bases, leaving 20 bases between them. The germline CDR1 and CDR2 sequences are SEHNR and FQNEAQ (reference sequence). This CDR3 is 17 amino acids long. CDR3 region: CASSLFSQVRDTNEQFF. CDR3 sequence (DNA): TGTGCCAGCAGCTTATTCTCCCAAGTCCGGGACACCAATGAGCAGTTCTTC.

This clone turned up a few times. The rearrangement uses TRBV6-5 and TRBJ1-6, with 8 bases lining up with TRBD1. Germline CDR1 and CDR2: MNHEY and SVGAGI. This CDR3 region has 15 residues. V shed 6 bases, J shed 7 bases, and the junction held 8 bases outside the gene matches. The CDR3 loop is CASRLSGGTNSPLHF. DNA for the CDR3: TGTGCCAGCAGATTATCAGGGGGCACCAATTCACCCCTCCACTTT.

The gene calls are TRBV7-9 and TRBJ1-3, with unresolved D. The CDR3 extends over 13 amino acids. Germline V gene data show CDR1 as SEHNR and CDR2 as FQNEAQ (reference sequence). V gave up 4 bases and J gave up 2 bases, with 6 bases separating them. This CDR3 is CASSSTPGNTIYF. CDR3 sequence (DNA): TGTGCCAGCAGCTCGACACCTGGAAACACCATATATTTT.

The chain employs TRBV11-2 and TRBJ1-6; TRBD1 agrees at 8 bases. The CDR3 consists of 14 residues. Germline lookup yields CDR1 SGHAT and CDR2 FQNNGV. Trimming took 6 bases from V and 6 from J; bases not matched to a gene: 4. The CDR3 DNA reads TGTGCCAGCAGAGAGCAGGGGGCTAATTCACCCCTCCACTTT. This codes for CASREQGANSPLHF.

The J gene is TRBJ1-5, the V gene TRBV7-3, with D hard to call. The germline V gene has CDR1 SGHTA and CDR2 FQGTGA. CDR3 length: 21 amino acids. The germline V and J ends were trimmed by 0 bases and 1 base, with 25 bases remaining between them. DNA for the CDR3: TGTGCCAGCAGCTTAACCGGCGGGTCTGGGTGGTATCTTGGAAGCAATCAGCCCCAGCATTTT. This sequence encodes CASSLTGGSGWYLGSNQPQHF.

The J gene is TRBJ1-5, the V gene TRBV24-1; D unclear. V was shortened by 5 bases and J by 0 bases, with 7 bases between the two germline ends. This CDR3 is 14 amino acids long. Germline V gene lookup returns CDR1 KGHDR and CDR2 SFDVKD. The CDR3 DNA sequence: TGTGCCACCAGTGTCCGTCTTAGCAATCAGCCCCAGCATTTT. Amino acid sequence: CATSVRLSNQPQHF.

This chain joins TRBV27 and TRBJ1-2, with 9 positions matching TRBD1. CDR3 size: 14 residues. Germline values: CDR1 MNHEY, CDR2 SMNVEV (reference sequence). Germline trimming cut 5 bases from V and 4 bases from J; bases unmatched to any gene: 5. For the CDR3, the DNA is TGTGCCAGCAGTATACAGGGGGCGGGCTATGGCTACACCTTC. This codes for CASSIQGAGYGYTF.

The CDR3 region has the DNA TGTGCCAGCAGCTTACACGGATCCCTAGGAGATACGCAGTATTTT. Its translation is CASSLHGSLGDTQYF. The chain is built from TRBV7-9 and TRBJ2-3; D is uncertain. This CDR3 contains 15 residues. V lost 2 bases and J 5 bases, leaving 14 bases between the germline ends. The germline gives CDR1 SEHNR, CDR2 FQNEAQ (reference sequence).

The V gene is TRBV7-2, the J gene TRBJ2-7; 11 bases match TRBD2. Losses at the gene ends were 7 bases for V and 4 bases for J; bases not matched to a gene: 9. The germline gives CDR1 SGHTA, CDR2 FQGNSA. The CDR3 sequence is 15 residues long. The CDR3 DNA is TGTGCCAGCAAGGGTTTAGCGGGAGGGTTATACGAGCAGTACTTC. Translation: CASKGLAGGLYEQYF.

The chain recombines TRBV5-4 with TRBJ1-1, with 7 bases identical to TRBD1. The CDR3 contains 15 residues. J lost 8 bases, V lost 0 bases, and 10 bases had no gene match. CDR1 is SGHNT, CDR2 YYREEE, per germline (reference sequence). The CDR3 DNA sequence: TGTGCCAGCAGCTTGGGCAGGGGGGCCATAAAGGAAGCTTTCTTT. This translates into CASSLGRGAIKEAFF.